The 16 T cell receptor beta chains listed next were all sequenced from one sample in a study of a mutant IDH1 vaccine in newly diagnosed glioma. TCRdb keeps only in-frame clones here, not all; method: immunoSEQ multiplex PCR. The data show 25,000 to 35,000 clones, about 90% seen once. The antigens for these receptors are not known. Time point: week 5, during vaccination. Every vaccine dose comprised 300 ug of mutant IDH1 20-mer peptide plus topical imiquimod. The sequencing used PBMCs, collected from a glioma patient whose treatment included an IDH1 peptide vaccine. The source of these receptors is a man aged 18 to 30 with glioma.

The sample holds one count of this clone. The V call is TRBV7-9, the J call TRBJ1-5; 10 bases match TRBD1. Per the germline V gene, CDR1 is SEHNR and CDR2 is FQNEAQ (reference sequence). This CDR3 is 16 amino acids long. V dropped 1 base and J dropped 3; count of bases not matched to a gene: 3. The CDR3 nucleotides read TGTGCCAGCAGCTTAGGACAGGGGGCTTCCAATCAGCCCCAGCATTTT. Encoded protein: CASSLGQGASNQPQHF.

The chain combines TRBV7-9 with TRBJ1-3, with D uncertain. CDR1 and CDR2 from the germline V gene are SEHNR and FQNEAQ (reference sequence). Trimming stripped 5 bases from V and 1 base from J, with 3 bases between. The CDR3 has 12 amino acids. The CDR3 here is CASSLSGNTIYF. As DNA, the CDR3 is TGTGCCAGCAGCCTTTCTGGAAACACCATATATTTT.

The chain recombines TRBV10-3 with TRBJ2-7; either TRBD1 or TRBD2 may supply D (5 bases each). CDR3 length equals 14 residues. CDR1 and CDR2 from the germline V gene are ENHRY and SYGVKD. The ends were cut back, 7 bases at V and 7 bases at J, with 20 bases in the middle. In DNA, the CDR3 is TGTGCCATCATGCCTGTGGGGGATTCAGGGGAGCAGTACTTC. The encoded protein is CAIMPVGDSGEQYF.

This clone was observed once. The J gene is TRBJ1-5, the V gene TRBV6-5; tentatively, D is TRBD1 (5 bases). CDR3 length equals 14 residues. CDR1 is MNHEY and CDR2 is SVGAGI in the germline V gene. The germline V and J ends were trimmed by 6 bases and 3 bases, with 12 bases remaining between them. This chain's CDR3 is CASRKGRNNQPQHF. The CDR3 DNA reads as TGTGCCAGCAGGAAGGGACGGAACAATCAGCCCCAGCATTTT.

The gene calls are TRBV20-1 and TRBJ1-2, with D unclear. The V end was cut by 5 bases, the J end by 4 bases, with 8 bases between. The CDR3 length is 11 residues. Germline V gene data show CDR1 as DFQATT and CDR2 as SNEGSKA (reference sequence). The CDR3 coding sequence is TGCAGTGCTTCCGGCCCCTATGGCTACACCTTC. Translating gives CSASGPYGYTF.

J is TRBJ1-1 and V is TRBV4-3, with unresolved D. Germline values: CDR1 LGHNA, CDR2 YSLEER. The CDR3 consists of 15 residues. Trimming removed 0 bases at V and 4 bases at J, with 12 bases between. The CDR3 coding sequence is TGCGCCAGCAGCCAAGACGCGGCAGGAGGCACTGAAGCTTTCTTT. It codes for CASSQDAAGGTEAFF.

The V and J genes are TRBV6-1 and TRBJ1-6; 11 bases fit TRBD1. The CDR3 runs to 14 residues. Germline V gives CDR1 MNHNS, CDR2 SASEGT. Germline trimming cut 3 bases from V and 10 bases from J; bases unmatched to any gene: 2. Here the CDR3 reads CASSEGQGGSPLHF. CDR3 in DNA: TGTGCCAGCAGTGAGGGACAGGGGGGGTCACCCCTCCACTTT.

J is TRBJ2-7 and V is TRBV29-1; 7 bases align to TRBD1. Per the germline V gene, CDR1 is SQVTM and CDR2 is ANQGSEA. J was trimmed by 7 bases and V by 4 bases; bases with no gene match: 10. This CDR3 spans 13 amino acids. As DNA, the CDR3 is TGCAGCGTTGCCGGGACAGAAGGAAGGGAGCAGTACTTC. Amino acids: CSVAGTEGREQYF.

V and J are TRBV11-2 and TRBJ2-1; TRBD2 matches 8 bases. The trim removed 0 bases at V and 3 bases at J, leaving 4 bases unmatched. CDR1 is SGHAT, CDR2 FQNNGV, per germline. The CDR3 is made up of 16 amino acids. Written as DNA, the CDR3 is TGTGCCAGCAGCTTAGAGAGCACTAGCGGCTACAATGAGCAGTTCTTC. As protein: CASSLESTSGYNEQFF.

This chain connects TRBV11-1 to TRBJ2-7; 7 bases are a match to TRBD1. Trimming took 5 bases from V and 5 from J; bases not matched to a gene: 15. This CDR3 has 16 amino acids. Germline V CDR1 and CDR2: SGHAT, FQDESV (reference sequence). CDR3 bases: TGTGCCAGCAGCCCGAGCGGTGGAATTGACAGGGACGAGCAGTACTTC. Its translation is CASSPSGGIDRDEQYF.

The gene calls are TRBV30 and TRBJ2-7; 10 positions agree with TRBD1. Germline V gene data show CDR1 as GTSNPN and CDR2 as SVGIG (reference sequence). CDR3 size: 13 residues. Trimming at V came to 5 bases and at J to 3 bases, leaving 4 bases not matched to a gene. CDR3: CAWGGTGDYEQYF. CDR3 nucleotides: TGTGCCTGGGGGGGGACAGGGGACTACGAGCAGTACTTC.

The chain uses TRBV27 and TRBJ2-2; D gene uncertain. Germline V CDR1 and CDR2: MNHEY, SMNVEV (reference sequence). V lost 3 bases and J lost 0, with 8 bases in between. The CDR3 covers 15 residues. The CDR3 region is CASSFEVTNTGELFF. CDR3 nucleotide sequence: TGTGCCAGCAGTTTTGAGGTCACGAACACCGGGGAGCTGTTTTTT.

This sequence joins TRBV5-6 and TRBJ1-2; 7 bases align to TRBD1. Germline V gene lookup returns CDR1 SGHDT and CDR2 YYEEEE. The CDR3 covers 15 residues. The trim removed 4 bases at V and 4 bases at J, leaving 10 bases unmatched. CDR3 in amino acids: CASSPGVTGSYGYTF. The CDR3 nucleotides are TGTGCCAGCAGCCCCGGCGTGACAGGGAGCTATGGCTACACCTTC.

This chain uses TRBV4-1 with TRBJ1-1, with 8 bases aligning to TRBD1. Germline CDR1 and CDR2: MGHRA and YSYEKL. J lost 1 base, V lost 4 bases, and 2 bases had no gene match. CDR3 length: 14 amino acids. The CDR3 nucleotides are TGCGCCAGCAGCCCCGGGACAGGGAACACTGAAGCTTTCTTT. Protein sequence: CASSPGTGNTEAFF.

This clone came up once. The CDR3 DNA reads as TGTGCCAGCAGTTACGGCCCGGGACGGGTGCTGGGGACCCAGTACTTC. It specifies CASSYGPGRVLGTQYF. The J gene is TRBJ2-5, the V gene TRBV6-5; D is possibly TRBD1 or TRBD2 (5 bases each). The CDR3 extends over 16 amino acids. CDR1 MNHEY and CDR2 SVGAGI come from the germline V gene. V was trimmed by 2 bases and J by 7 bases, leaving 20 bases between them.

The V call is TRBV2, the J call TRBJ2-1; unclear D gene. The V end lost 4 bases, the J end lost 3 bases, and 7 bases lay between the germline ends. The CDR3 length is 13 residues. Germline V lookup: CDR1 SNHLY, CDR2 FYNNEI. The CDR3 sequence is CASSAEVYNEQFF. The CDR3 DNA reads TGTGCCAGCAGTGCCGAAGTCTACAATGAGCAGTTCTTC. The variable domain in full, completed from reference TRBV2 and TRBJ2-1, reads EPEVTQTPSHQVTQMGQEVILRCVPISNHLYFYWYRQILGQKVEFLVSFYNNEISEKSEIFDDQFSVERPDGSNFTLKIRSTKLEDSAMYFCASSAEVYNEQFFGPGTRLTVL.